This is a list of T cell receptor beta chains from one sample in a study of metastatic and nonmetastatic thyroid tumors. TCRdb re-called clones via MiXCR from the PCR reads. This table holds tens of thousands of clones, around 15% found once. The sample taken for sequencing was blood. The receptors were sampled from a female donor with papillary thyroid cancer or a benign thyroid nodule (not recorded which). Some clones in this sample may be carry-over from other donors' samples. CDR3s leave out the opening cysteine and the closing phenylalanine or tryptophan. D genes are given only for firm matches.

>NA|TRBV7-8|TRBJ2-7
ASSLGDFREQY
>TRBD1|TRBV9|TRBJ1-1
ASSATTGQGGTEAF
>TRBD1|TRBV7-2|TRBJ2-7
ASSLARWWGATGGNEQY
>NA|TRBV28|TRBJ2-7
ASNRHGWEQY
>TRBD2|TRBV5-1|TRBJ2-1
ASRVAGDYNEQF
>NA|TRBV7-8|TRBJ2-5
ASSLAVGETQY
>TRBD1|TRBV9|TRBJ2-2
ASSVGGTGATGELF
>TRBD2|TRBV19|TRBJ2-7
SSRRGGLAAEREDDQY
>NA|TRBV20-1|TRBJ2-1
SANPVVAASYNEQF
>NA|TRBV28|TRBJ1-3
ASSSPQAETIY
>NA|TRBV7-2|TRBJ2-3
ASSSPSSNADTQY
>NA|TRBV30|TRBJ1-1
AWSVLPSEAF
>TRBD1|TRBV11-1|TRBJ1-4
ASSLGPPGQLF
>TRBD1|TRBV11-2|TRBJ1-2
ASSSLRTGAIERSYGYT
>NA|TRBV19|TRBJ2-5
ASSMGQQETQY
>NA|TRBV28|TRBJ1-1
ASSFVPGSLNTEAF
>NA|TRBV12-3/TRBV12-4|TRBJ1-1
ASSWGSTNTEAF
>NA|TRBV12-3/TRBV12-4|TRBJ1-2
ASSLGWDPRGYT
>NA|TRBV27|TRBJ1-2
ASSSRLQGNYGYT
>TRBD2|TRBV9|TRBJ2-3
ASSGLAGATDTQY
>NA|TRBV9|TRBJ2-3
ASSDRGYTDTQY
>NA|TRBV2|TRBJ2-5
ASSGETQY
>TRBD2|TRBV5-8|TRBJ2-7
ASSAGTSPFFGQY
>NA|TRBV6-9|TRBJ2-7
ASSGGGEQY
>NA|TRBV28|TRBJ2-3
ASSWGGTDTQY
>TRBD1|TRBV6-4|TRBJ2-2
ASSDSGQGGTGELF
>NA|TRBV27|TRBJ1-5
ASKPGGSNQPQH
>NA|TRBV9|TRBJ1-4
ASSEYQGTNEKLF
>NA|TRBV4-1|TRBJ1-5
ASSQLRVVVGPQPQH
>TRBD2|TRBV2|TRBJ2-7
ASRSRSGGSYEQY
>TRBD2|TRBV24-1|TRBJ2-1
ATSLAGGPGNEQF
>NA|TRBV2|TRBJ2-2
ASSVYYTGELF
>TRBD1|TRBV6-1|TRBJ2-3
ASHTGQGTDTQY
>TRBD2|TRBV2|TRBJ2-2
ASSGLAGPTGELF
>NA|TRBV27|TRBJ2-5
ASRGPYQETQY
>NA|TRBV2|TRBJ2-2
ASSPVGSNTGELF
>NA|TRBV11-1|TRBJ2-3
ASSPPGADTQY
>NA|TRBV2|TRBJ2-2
ASSDRVGELF